The 12 T cell receptor beta chains in this list originate from one sample, sequenced in a study of cytomegalovirus exposure and HLA in healthy donors. The PCR ran on 60 Vbeta and 13 Jbeta primers. Method: immunoSEQ multiplex PCR; TCRdb's copy keeps in-frame clones and lacks some. The sample includes 95,000 to 130,000 clones, roughly three quarters of them seen just once. Material for sequencing was PBMCs. These receptors all come from a man aged 30 to 39 in good health and CMV-seropositive.

The rearrangement uses TRBV19 and TRBJ2-1; no definite D call. Germline V gene sequence: CDR1 LNHDA, CDR2 SQIVND (reference sequence). The V and J ends lost 1 base and 9 bases respectively, with 10 bases between them. The length of the CDR3 is 13 residues. This chain's CDR3 is CASSIVPRSEQFF. CDR3 bases: TGTGCCAGTAGTATAGTTCCTCGCAGTGAGCAGTTCTTC.

The rearrangement links TRBV5-1 to TRBJ2-1, with TRBD2 matching 12 bases. The CDR3 covers 18 residues. The germline V gene encodes CDR1 SGHRS and CDR2 YFSETQ. Trimming took 1 base from V and 0 from J; bases not matched to a gene: 5. CDR3 loop: CASSLYTSGRFSYNEQFF. The CDR3 region has the DNA TGCGCCAGCAGCTTGTATACTAGCGGGAGGTTCTCCTACAATGAGCAGTTCTTC. Variable domain in full (rest from reference TRBV5-1 and TRBJ2-1): KAGVTQTPRYLIKTRGQQVTLSCSPISGHRSVSWYQQTPGQGLQFLFEYFSETQRNKGNFPGRFSGRQFSNSRSEMNVSTLELGDSALYLCASSLYTSGRFSYNEQFFGPGTRLTVL.

This chain connects TRBV7-6 to TRBJ2-7; 7 nucleotides line up with TRBD2. Germline CDR1 SGHVS, CDR2 FNYEAQ. CDR3 length: 15 residues. V dropped 1 base and J dropped 2; count of bases not matched to a gene: 5. CDR3: CASSLEASGAYEQYF. The CDR3 DNA reads TGTGCCAGCAGCTTAGAGGCTAGCGGAGCCTACGAGCAGTACTTC.

V usage is TRBV10-3 and J usage is TRBJ2-3; D perhaps matches TRBD2 (5 bases). The CDR3 sequence is 16 residues long. V dropped 4 bases and J dropped 0 bases, with 14 bases sitting between them. Germline V gene data show CDR1 as ENHRY and CDR2 as SYGVKD. CDR3 nucleotide sequence: TGTGCCATCAGTGCAGGTCTAGCATCTAGCACAGATACGCAGTATTTT. It yields the protein CAISAGLASSTDTQYF.

Comments on this clone: Within the sample, other DNA sequences also encode this same CDR3. The chain links TRBV4-1 to TRBJ2-3; TRBD2 matches at 7 bases. Germline V gene lookup returns CDR1 MGHRA and CDR2 YSYEKL. V shed 10 bases, J shed 0 bases, and the junction held 7 bases outside the gene matches. This CDR3 region has 14 residues. The CDR3 sequence is CATSGRDSTDTQYF. DNA for the CDR3: TGCGCCACTAGTGGGAGGGATAGCACAGATACGCAGTATTTT.

The V and J genes are TRBV28 and TRBJ1-4; no clear D. The CDR3 covers 12 residues. Germline CDR1 and CDR2: MDHEN and SYDVKM. V lost 3 bases and J 8 bases, leaving 7 bases between the germline ends. The CDR3 sequence: CASSFHGEKLFF. The CDR3 bases are TGTGCCAGCAGTTTTCACGGGGAAAAACTGTTTTTT.

The chain has TRBV30 and TRBJ2-5; D may be TRBD2 (5 bases). The V and J ends lost 0 bases and 3 bases respectively, with 11 bases between them. Germline CDR1 reads GTSNPN; CDR2 reads SVGIG (reference sequence). The CDR3 totals 14 residues. CDR3 amino acids: CAWSVTGKEETQYF. The CDR3 DNA reads TGTGCCTGGAGTGTAACGGGGAAAGAAGAGACCCAGTACTTC.

This chain joins TRBV14 and TRBJ2-7, with D perhaps TRBD1 (6 bases). The germline CDR1 and CDR2 sequences are SGHDN and FVKESK. This CDR3 comprises 14 residues. The V and J ends lost 4 bases and 3 bases respectively, with 13 bases between them. CDR3 sequence reads: CASSLRRGYYEQYF. Written as DNA, the CDR3 is TGTGCCAGCAGCCTACGTAGGGGGTACTACGAGCAGTACTTC.

The genes are TRBV5-1 and TRBJ2-1; 7 positions match TRBD2. J was trimmed by 5 bases and V by 3 bases; bases with no gene match: 5. Germline V gene sequence: CDR1 SGHRS, CDR2 YFSETQ. The CDR3 length is 14 residues. The CDR3 is CASSWGGGNNEQFF. DNA of the CDR3: TGCGCCAGCAGCTGGGGCGGGGGAAACAATGAGCAGTTCTTC.

V and J are TRBV15 and TRBJ1-2, with D possibly TRBD1 on 6 matching bases. The CDR3 totals 18 residues. V lost 0 bases and J 1 base, leaving 18 bases between the germline ends. Per the germline V gene, CDR1 is LNHNV and CDR2 is YYDKDF (reference sequence). CDR3 sequence reads: CATSRDRAGAFVNYGYTF. In DNA form, the CDR3 reads TGTGCCACCAGCAGAGATAGGGCGGGGGCATTCGTTAACTATGGCTACACCTTC.

The chain carries TRBV5-1 and TRBJ2-1; 9 bases are a match to TRBD2. This CDR3 has 15 amino acids. Germline CDR1 SGHRS, CDR2 YFSETQ. V trimming: 4 bases; J trimming: 5 bases; junction bases outside the gene matches: 7. CDR3 nucleotides: TGCGCCAGCAGCGGGCCTAGCGGGATAAACAATGAGCAGTTCTTC. Translation gives CASSGPSGINNEQFF.

The chain uses TRBV25-1 and TRBJ1-5; TRBD1 agrees at 7 bases. The germline gives CDR1 MGHDK, CDR2 SYGVNS. This CDR3 has 13 amino acids. Trimming cost V 3 bases and J 6 bases; bases outside gene matches: 2. The DNA of the CDR3 is TGTGCCAGCAGTGACGGGGACAGTCAGCCCCAGCATTTT. Translated, it gives CASSDGDSQPQHF.